This T cell receptor beta chain was obtained from a study of neurological immune-mediated disorders. TCRdb recomputed calls from the 5' RACE reads with MiXCR, one row per CDR3 protein. The sample shows over 25,000 distinct CDR3 sequences, roughly 12% of them seen only once. Trimming removed 3 bases at V and 0 bases at J, with 8 bases between. CDR1 and CDR2 (germline): LGHDT, YNNKEL (reference sequence). There are 14 residues in the CDR3. This clonotype has a count of ten or more. The V gene is TRBV3-1, the J gene TRBJ1-1; D remains unclear. The receptor was isolated from a man in his 60s in good health. The specimen sequenced was PBMCs. Written as DNA, the CDR3 is TGTGCCAGCAGCCATGGGAGGGTGAACACTGAAGCTTTCTTT. Its protein product is CASSHGRVNTEAFF.